Described below is a single TCR beta chain sequence and its context. The sample belongs to a study of monozygotic twins with inflammatory bowel disease. TCRdb reanalyzed the 5' RACE reads, giving one entry per CDR3 protein sequence and no DNA. In all, the sample yields approximately 400,000 distinct CDR3 sequences. The CDR3 is made up of 16 amino acids. Per the germline V gene, CDR1 is LGHNA and CDR2 is YNFKEQ. The specimen sequenced was blood. The TCR was taken from a human donor with ulcerative colitis or Crohn's disease, or a healthy co-twin of an affected twin (not recorded which). V usage is TRBV4-2 and J usage is TRBJ2-2; without DNA, the TCRdb call of TRBD2 cannot be checked. CDR3 in amino acids: CASSLNRGGYTGELFF.